A selection of T cell receptor beta chains follows, all from one sample in a study of radiotherapy plus CTLA-4 blockade in lung cancer. Method: immunoSEQ multiplex PCR; TCRdb's copy keeps in-frame clones and lacks some. The sample contains about 73,000 clones, about nine tenths of which appear only once. The sequencing used peripheral blood, collected from a patient treated with radiotherapy plus ipilimumab. The source is a human donor with non-small cell lung cancer that progressed on radiotherapy plus ipilimumab. CDR3s include the opening cysteine and the closing phenylalanine or tryptophan. The order of the fields is CDR3 length, V gene, J gene, D gene, clone size, CDR3 DNA, CDR3 protein. The D gene is left open where the match is weak. Where a row states a size, it is once, few, many or the class of an expanded clone; other rows omit it.

>14|TRBV11-2|TRBJ2-1|NA|NA
TGTGCCAGCAGCTCCCAGACCACCCCCGGGGAGCAGTTCTTC
CASSSQTTPGEQFF
>16|TRBV29-1|TRBJ2-3|TRBD2|once
TGCAGCGTTGAAGATGCCACTAGCGGAAGCACAGATACGCAGTATTTT
CSVEDATSGSTDTQYF
>13|TRBV10-1|TRBJ2-3|NA|NA
TGCGCCAGCAGTGAGTCTGGCGTAGATACGCAGTATTTT
CASSESGVDTQYF
>16|TRBV11-1|TRBJ2-5|TRBD2|NA
TGTGCCAGCAGCCCCGACACTAGCGGGAGGATTAAGACCCAGTACTTC
CASSPDTSGRIKTQYF
>16|TRBV19|TRBJ2-2|TRBD1|NA
TGTGCCAGTAGTATCAGTACAGGGGGCAGGACCGGGGAGCTGTTTTTT
CASSISTGGRTGELFF
>14|TRBV6-1|TRBJ1-3|NA|once
TGTGCCAGCAGGGCAGGGGCATCTGGAAACACCATATATTTT
CASRAGASGNTIYF
>15|TRBV30|TRBJ2-5|TRBD1|NA
TGTGCCTGGACCATAGGGGACAGACTACAAGAGACCCAGTACTTC
CAWTIGDRLQETQYF
>14|TRBV2|TRBJ2-2|NA|NA
TGTGCCAGCAGAACCAGGGGTGTGAGCGGGGAGCTGTTTTTT
CASRTRGVSGELFF
>13|TRBV27|TRBJ1-4|TRBD1|NA
TGTGCCAGCAGTACAGGGGTGGGTGAAAAACTGTTTTTT
CASSTGVGEKLFF
>14|TRBV18|TRBJ2-1|NA|NA
TGTGCCAGCTCACCGCCCTCGGACTCTAATGAGCAGTTCTTC
CASSPPSDSNEQFF
>16|TRBV4-1|TRBJ2-3|NA|NA
TGCGCCAGCAGCCAAGGACTTAACGTGGGAGCGGATACGCAGTATTTT
CASSQGLNVGADTQYF
>13|TRBV7-3|TRBJ2-5|NA|NA
TGTGCCAGCAGCTTATTGGTTCAAGAGACCCAGTACTTC
CASSLLVQETQYF
>12|TRBV9|TRBJ1-2|NA|NA
TGTGCCAGCAGCGTAGATGGCTATGGCTACACCTTC
CASSVDGYGYTF
>12|TRBV30|TRBJ2-5|NA|NA
TGTGCCTGGGGCCGGGATTTTGAGACCCAGTACTTC
CAWGRDFETQYF
>11|TRBV30|TRBJ2-3|NA|NA
TGTGCCTCTGCGGCCGGGGATACGCAGTATTTT
CASAAGDTQYF
>14|TRBV21-1|TRBJ2-2|NA|NA
TGTGCCAGCGGACAGGGGGCGAACACCGGGGAGCTGTTTTTT
CASGQGANTGELFF
>13|TRBV30|TRBJ1-4|NA|once
TGTGCCTGGAGTCCCAGGAATAATGAAAAACTGTTTTTT
CAWSPRNNEKLFF
>14|TRBV7-2|TRBJ2-5|TRBD2|NA
TGTGCCAGCAGCTCGACTAGCGGCCAAGAGACCCAGTACTTC
CASSSTSGQETQYF
>14|TRBV19|TRBJ1-4|NA|NA
TGTGCCAGTAGGCGTGGGGGCATGGATGAAAAACTGTTTTTT
CASRRGGMDEKLFF
>13|TRBV7-7|TRBJ2-1|TRBD1|once
TGTGCTAGCAGCTTATACAGGGGAGATGAGCAGTTCTTC
CASSLYRGDEQFF
>13|TRBV13|TRBJ1-3|NA|once
TGTGCCAGCAGCCCACGACTGGTGAACACCATATATTTT
CASSPRLVNTIYF
>14|TRBV2|TRBJ2-5|NA|NA
TGTGCCAGCAGTATGGACCGGAGTCAAGAGACCCAGTACTTC
CASSMDRSQETQYF
>13|TRBV2|TRBJ1-1|NA|NA
TGTGCCAGCACCGAGGGGCGCCTGACTGAAGCTTTCTTT
CASTEGRLTEAFF
>19|TRBV4-2|TRBJ2-7|NA|once
TGTGCCAGCAGACCCCTCCTGGGACAGGGTAGCGGGAACTCCTACGAGCAGTACTTC
CASRPLLGQGSGNSYEQYF
>16|TRBV11-2|TRBJ1-2|NA|NA
TGTGCCAGCAGCTTAGCTTCCGGACTGTCGGTCTATGGCTACACCTTC
CASSLASGLSVYGYTF
>15|TRBV2|TRBJ1-5|TRBD1|NA
TGTGCCAGCAGTTCACAGGGGGCCAGCAATCAGCCCCAGCATTTT
CASSSQGASNQPQHF